One sample yielded the 30 T cell receptor beta chains listed below, sequenced in a study of patients and donors after allogeneic stem cell transplantation. TCRdb called the RT-PCR reads again in MiXCR, with one record for every CDR3 protein. The sample has tens of thousands of distinct CDR3 sequences, about 48% seen once. Source material: blood, either unsorted or a sorted T cell fraction (not recorded which). The receptor source for this set is a human donor who was either an allogeneic HSCT recipient or a stem cell or donor lymphocyte infusion donor (not recorded which). It is not recorded whose cells these are; they may come from a transplant donor.

V is TRBV9 and J is TRBJ2-1; D is uncertain. Germline assignment: CDR1 SGDLS and CDR2 YYNGEE. The CDR3 totals 14 residues. Trimming took 2 bases from V and 1 from J, leaving 7 bases between them. For the CDR3, the DNA is TGTGCCAGCAGCGTGGCGGATTCCTACAATGAGCAGTTCTTC. It yields the protein CASSVADSYNEQFF.

The chain combines TRBV6-2 or TRBV6-3 with TRBJ2-7, with 12 bases aligning to TRBD2. This CDR3 spans 14 amino acids. CDR1 and CDR2 (germline): MNHEY, SVGEGT. After removal of 6 bases from V and 5 bases from J, the junction contained 5 bases not matched to a gene. DNA for the CDR3: TGTGCCAGCAGCCGACTAGCGGGAGTCCACGAGCAGTACTTC. Translation gives CASSRLAGVHEQYF.

This clonotype showed up just a few times. J is TRBJ1-1 and V is TRBV12-3 or TRBV12-4; no firm D call. The CDR3 length is 13 residues. With 3 bases removed from V and 1 base from J, the gap between germline ends came to 6 bases. CDR3 sequence (DNA): TGTGCCAGCAGTTTTACAGAGAACACTGAAGCTTTCTTT. This sequence encodes CASSFTENTEAFF.

The chain couples TRBV18 to TRBJ2-1; tentative D call: TRBD2 (5 bases). V was trimmed by 5 bases and J by 0 bases, leaving 11 bases between them. CDR1 and CDR2 from the germline V gene are KGHSH and LQKENI. The CDR3 has 15 amino acids. CDR3 protein: CASSTAESSYNEQFF. Here the CDR3 DNA reads TGTGCCAGCTCAACAGCGGAGAGCTCCTACAATGAGCAGTTCTTC.

A few counts support this clonotype. The chain has TRBV5-4 and TRBJ1-1, with a weak D call TRBD1 (6 bases). V shed 1 base and J shed 4 bases, with 11 bases lying between them. The CDR3 totals 14 residues. Germline values: CDR1 SGHNT, CDR2 YYREEE (reference sequence). CDR3 coding DNA: TGTGCCAGCAGCTTGTGGGGGCGTTCCACTGAAGCTTTCTTT. Translation gives CASSLWGRSTEAFF. Looking up the rest from reference TRBV5-4 and TRBJ1-1 gives the full variable domain: ETGVTQSPTHLIKTRGQQVTLRCSSQSGHNTVSWYQQALGQGPQFIFQYYREEENGRGNFPPRFSGLQFPNYSSELNVNALELDDSALYLCASSLWGRSTEAFFGQGTRLTVV.

This chain connects TRBV18 to TRBJ1-2; D is ambiguous. The V and J ends lost 6 bases and 8 bases respectively, with 19 bases between them. Looked up from germline, CDR1 is KGHSH and CDR2 is LQKENI. The length of the CDR3 is 14 residues. CDR3 sequence: CASSQMDSSGGYTF. The CDR3 DNA is TGTGCCAGCTCCCAAATGGACTCATCGGGGGGCTACACCTTC.

The chain links TRBV12-3 or TRBV12-4 to TRBJ1-6; D is perhaps TRBD1 (5 bases). The V end was cut by 2 bases, the J end by 6 bases, with 8 bases between. CDR3 size: 14 residues. In nucleotides, the CDR3 is TGTGCCAGCAGTTTAAACAGGATTAATTCACCCCTCCACTTT. Translation: CASSLNRINSPLHF.

This rearrangement joins TRBV29-1 to TRBJ1-2, with D uncertain. This CDR3 contains 13 residues. Trimming cost V 3 bases and J 5 bases, with 13 bases left between them. Germline V gives CDR1 SQVTM, CDR2 ANQGSEA. Here the CDR3 reads CSVESPAVYGYTF. The CDR3 nucleotides read TGCAGCGTTGAGTCCCCAGCCGTATATGGCTACACCTTC.

This clonotype was counted only a few times. V usage is TRBV4-3 and J usage is TRBJ1-5; unclear D gene. The CDR3 totals 16 residues. The germline gives CDR1 LGHNA, CDR2 YSLEER. V was cut by 1 base and J by 1 base, with 11 bases left in between. For the CDR3, the DNA is TGCGCCAGCAGCCAAGGATCTCCGAGGAGCAATCAGCCCCAGCATTTT. Its protein is CASSQGSPRSNQPQHF.

This clonotype occurred a few times. CDR3 bases: TGTGCCAGCAGCTTATGGCCTTATGGGGAGAACACTGAAGCTTTCTTT. Protein sequence: CASSLWPYGENTEAFF. The V and J genes are TRBV7-9 and TRBJ1-1; D remains unclear. V was pared by 2 bases and J by 1 base, with 14 bases between. Germline CDR1 is SEHNR and CDR2 is FQNEAQ (reference sequence). The CDR3 length is 16 residues.

This chain joins TRBV10-2 and TRBJ1-3, with 7 bases aligning to TRBD1. The V gene's germline CDR1 is WSHSY and CDR2 SAAADI. Losses at the gene ends were 5 bases for V and 9 bases for J; bases not matched to a gene: 10. This CDR3 comprises 14 residues. CDR3 coding DNA: TGCGCCAGCAGTCGAGGGAGACAGGGAGGCACCATATATTTT. Protein: CASSRGRQGGTIYF.

Points on this clonotype: Germline is not matched at one junction end, which may reflect a read error. The rearrangement links TRBV7-7 to TRBJ1-5; the D gene is possibly TRBD1 (5 bases). Germline CDR1 reads SSHAT; CDR2 reads FNYEAQ (reference sequence). The CDR3 totals 13 residues. This chain's CDR3 is CASSSGPYQPQHF. CDR3 nucleotide sequence: TGTGCTAGCAGCTCGGGACCTTATCAGCCCCAGCATTTT.

The rearrangement links TRBV6-5 to TRBJ2-1; no definite D call. The ends were cut back, 0 bases at V and 0 bases at J, with 15 bases in the middle. CDR3 length equals 18 residues. Looked up from germline, CDR1 is MNHEY and CDR2 is SVGAGI. CDR3 in DNA: TGTGCCAGCAGTTACTCGAAATCTGGGGTCAGCTCCTACAATGAGCAGTTCTTC. Protein: CASSYSKSGVSSYNEQFF.

The chain carries TRBV10-3 and TRBJ1-2; no clear D gene. Trimming removed 3 bases from V and 1 base from J, with 6 bases in between. This CDR3 is 13 amino acids long. Germline CDR1 ENHRY, CDR2 SYGVKD. The CDR3, as DNA: TGTGCCATCAGTGATCAGGTTAACTATGGCTACACCTTC. Amino acid sequence: CAISDQVNYGYTF.

This chain connects TRBV4-2 to TRBJ2-7, with TRBD2 matching 7 bases. The CDR3 loop spans 14 amino acids. The V gene's germline CDR1 is LGHNA and CDR2 YNFKEQ. The ends lost 5 bases at V and 4 bases at J; junction bases unmatched: 8. CDR3 loop: CASSTRGGGYEQYF. The CDR3 nucleotides read TGTGCCAGCAGCACCCGCGGGGGAGGTTACGAGCAGTACTTC.

J is TRBJ2-1 and V is TRBV7-3; no clear D. The CDR3 length is 16 residues. Trimming left V 3 bases short and J 0 bases short, with 12 bases between. Germline CDR1 reads SGHTA; CDR2 reads FQGTGA. The CDR3 reads CASSFWPPSSYNEQFF. The CDR3 DNA reads as TGTGCCAGCAGCTTCTGGCCTCCGAGCTCCTACAATGAGCAGTTCTTC. The variable domain in full, completed from reference TRBV7-3 and TRBJ2-1, reads GAGVSQTPSNKVTEKGKYVELRCDPISGHTALYWYRQSLGQGPEFLIYFQGTGAADDSGLPNDRFFAVRPEGSVSTLKIQRTERGDSAVYLCASSFWPPSSYNEQFFGPGTRLTVL.

The chain recombines TRBV12-3 or TRBV12-4 with TRBJ1-2; D is perhaps TRBD1 (5 bases). V was cut by 2 bases and J by 4 bases, with 14 bases left in between. The CDR3 has 15 amino acids. The CDR3 nucleotides are TGTGCCAGCAGTTTATCGGAGAGGGGCGCCTATGGCTACACCTTC. It codes for CASSLSERGAYGYTF.

This clonotype was observed a single time. The gene calls are TRBV18 and TRBJ1-1; D is undetermined. Trimming took 2 bases from V and 5 from J, leaving 0 bases between them. The CDR3 spans 10 residues. Germline V gives CDR1 KGHSH, CDR2 LQKENI. CDR3 loop: CASSPTEAFF. CDR3 DNA sequence: TGTGCCAGCTCACCAACTGAAGCTTTCTTT.

CDR3 sequence reads: CASILLSGGDYEQYF. In nucleotides, the CDR3 is TGTGCCAGCATCCTTCTCTCAGGAGGGGACTACGAGCAGTACTTC. J is TRBJ2-7 and V is TRBV5-6, with D possibly TRBD2 on 6 matching bases. This CDR3 spans 15 amino acids. Germline-derived CDR1 and CDR2 are SGHDT and YYEEEE. Trimming took 6 bases from V and 3 from J, leaving 19 bases between them.

This clonotype has a handful of counts. The V call is TRBV4-3, the J call TRBJ1-1; D remains ambiguous. There are 13 residues in the CDR3. The germline V gene has CDR1 LGHNA and CDR2 YSLEER. V lost 0 bases and J lost 6, with 8 bases in between. The CDR3: CASSQDYGPEAFF. The CDR3 region has the DNA TGCGCCAGCAGCCAAGACTATGGCCCTGAAGCTTTCTTT.

This clonotype has just a few counts. The chain combines TRBV29-1 with TRBJ1-2; no firm D call. This CDR3 contains 14 residues. Trimming left V 0 bases short and J 3 bases short, with 11 bases between. Germline CDR1 reads SQVTM; CDR2 reads ANQGSEA. The CDR3 sequence: CSVEDGVGDYGYTF. CDR3 DNA: TGCAGCGTTGAAGACGGCGTAGGAGACTATGGCTACACCTTC.

The gene calls are TRBV10-3 and TRBJ1-5; D gene ambiguous. The V gene's germline CDR1 is ENHRY and CDR2 SYGVKD. The CDR3 loop spans 13 amino acids. Deletions cut 6 bases from V and 1 base from J, with 7 bases between. CDR3 sequence: CAISLESNQPQHF. In nucleotides, the CDR3 is TGTGCCATCAGCCTAGAGAGCAATCAGCCCCAGCATTTT.

The chain joins TRBV10-3 to TRBJ1-1; possible D gene TRBD1, 6 bases. The V and J ends lost 9 bases and 3 bases respectively, with 8 bases between them. The length of the CDR3 is 11 residues. The germline V gene has CDR1 ENHRY and CDR2 SYGVKD. In nucleotides, the CDR3 is TGTGCCATTAGGGGGGACACTGAAGCTTTCTTT. This gives the protein CAIRGDTEAFF.

The J gene is TRBJ1-2, the V gene TRBV12-3 or TRBV12-4, with D unresolved. This CDR3 has 12 residues. Trimming pared 3 bases from V and 6 bases from J, leaving 8 bases between. The CDR3 coding sequence is TGTGCCAGCAGTTTTTCGACGGATGGCTACACCTTC. This translates into CASSFSTDGYTF.

The chain employs TRBV6-5 and TRBJ1-1; 9 positions agree with TRBD1. With 8 bases clipped from V and 8 bases from J, the junction kept 6 bases outside the gene matches. CDR3 size: 12 residues. CDR1 is MNHEY, CDR2 SVGAGI, per germline. CDR3 nucleotide sequence: TGTGCCAGCCACCGGGACAGGGAAGAAGCTTTCTTT. It encodes CASHRDREEAFF.

This clonotype was recorded many times. This chain's CDR3 is CSARRPGQGRSEAFF. CDR3 in DNA: TGCAGTGCTAGACGGCCGGGACAGGGGAGATCTGAAGCTTTCTTT. The rearrangement links TRBV20-1 to TRBJ1-1; 10 positions agree with TRBD1. The junction had 9 bases not matched to a gene; V was cut back by 2 bases and J by 6 bases. CDR3 length: 15 residues. The germline gives CDR1 DFQATT, CDR2 SNEGSKA (reference sequence).

The chain is built from TRBV12-3 or TRBV12-4 and TRBJ2-3; the D gene could be TRBD1 or TRBD2 (5 bases each). This CDR3 has 15 residues. Trimming left V 6 bases short and J 4 bases short, with 17 bases between. CDR3 residues: CASRSLGRAADTQYF. In DNA, the CDR3 is TGTGCCAGCAGATCCTTGGGGCGGGCGGCAGATACGCAGTATTTT.

The chain recombines TRBV7-9 with TRBJ1-5; D unresolved. The V gene lost 5 bases and the J gene lost 9 bases, with 11 bases spanning the gap. This CDR3 is 12 amino acids long. From germline, CDR1 is SEHNR and CDR2 FQNEAQ (reference sequence). CDR3 DNA sequence: TGTGCCAGCAGCCTCATGAAAGGGCCCCAGCATTTT. Encoded protein: CASSLMKGPQHF.

The rearrangement uses TRBV12-3 or TRBV12-4 and TRBJ1-3; D perhaps matches TRBD1 (5 bases). The CDR3 runs 16 residues. The V and J ends lost 6 bases and 5 bases respectively, with 20 bases between them. The chain's CDR3 is CASSPGTAGPRNTIYF. For the CDR3, the DNA is TGTGCCAGCAGCCCCGGGACGGCGGGCCCGAGAAACACCATATATTTT.

This clonotype came up a few times. The rearrangement links TRBV11-2 to TRBJ1-3; D remains ambiguous. CDR3 length: 16 residues. The germline V gene encodes CDR1 SGHAT and CDR2 FQNNGV. With 0 bases removed from V and 0 bases from J, the gap between germline ends came to 9 bases. Here the CDR3 DNA reads TGTGCCAGCAGCTTAGATCGGGGAGGCTCTGGAAACACCATATATTTT. As protein: CASSLDRGGSGNTIYF. Using reference TRBV11-2 and TRBJ1-3 for the parts outside the CDR3, the full variable domain is EAGVAQSPRYKIIEKRQSVAFWCNPISGHATLYWYQQILGQGPKLLIQFQNNGVVDDSQLPKDRFSAERLKGVDSTLKIQPAKLEDSAVYLCASSLDRGGSGNTIYFGEGSWLTVV.